The 32 T cell receptor beta chains below come from one sample, sequenced in a study of T cell responses to AZD1222 COVID-19 vaccine. Data came from immunoSEQ multiplex PCR; TCRdb stores just in-frame clones and leaves some out. The sample holds approximately 160,000 clones; roughly 92% are singletons and the top ten take about 4.6%. Specimen: peripheral blood, collected 28 days after the second AZD1222 dose. Receptors originate from an adult who received the AZD1222 COVID-19 vaccine.

DNA of the CDR3: TGTGCCAGCTCACCCCAAGAGACAGGGCACACCGGGGAGCTGTTTTTT. It translates to CASSPQETGHTGELFF. The genes are TRBV18 and TRBJ2-2, with 7 bases fitting TRBD1. Trimming removed 3 bases from V and 3 bases from J; junction bases left unmatched: 7. CDR1 and CDR2 from the germline V gene are KGHSH and LQKENI. The CDR3 totals 16 residues.

The J gene is TRBJ2-7, the V gene TRBV7-9, with D possibly being TRBD1 or TRBD2 (5 bases each). This CDR3 is 17 amino acids long. V lost 0 bases, J lost 0 bases, and 15 bases lay in between. CDR1 and CDR2 (germline): SEHNR, FQNEAQ (reference sequence). CDR3 DNA: TGTGCCAGCAGCTTAGCGACGGGGCCGCTGCCCTCCTACGAGCAGTACTTC. Translation gives CASSLATGPLPSYEQYF.

This rearrangement joins TRBV11-3 to TRBJ2-1, with D possibly being TRBD1 (6 bases). Germline V gives CDR1 SGHNT, CDR2 YENEEA. The germline V and J ends were trimmed by 5 bases and 8 bases, with 19 bases remaining between them. This CDR3 has 15 residues. The CDR3 bases are TGTGCCAGCAGCCCACGGTTGGGGGCGCTCGATGAGCAGTTCTTC. Translating it yields CASSPRLGALDEQFF.

This chain links TRBV6-5 with TRBJ1-1; 7 bases are shared with TRBD1. In germline, CDR1 is MNHEY, CDR2 SVGAGI. CDR3 length: 12 amino acids. Trimming removed 6 bases from V and 6 bases from J; junction bases left unmatched: 4. The CDR3, as DNA: TGTGCCAGCAGGGGGACAGCTCCTGAAGCTTTCTTT. Translation gives CASRGTAPEAFF.

For the CDR3, the DNA is TGCGCCAGCAGTGATACCGGGACTAGTCCCCGGGAGCTGTTTTTT. Translation gives CASSDTGTSPRELFF. This chain connects TRBV10-1 to TRBJ2-2; 8 bases align to TRBD2. The germline gives CDR1 WNHNN, CDR2 SYGVQD (reference sequence). The CDR3 extends over 15 amino acids. V was clipped by 3 bases and J by 9 bases; unmatched bases: 9.

This chain links TRBV5-1 with TRBJ2-3, with 14 positions matching TRBD2. The CDR3 sequence is 20 residues long. Trimming cost V 7 bases and J 2 bases; bases outside gene matches: 18. Germline V gene lookup returns CDR1 SGHRS and CDR2 YFSETQ. The CDR3 region is CASGRGLAGEGGPNTDTQYF. CDR3 coding DNA: TGCGCCAGCGGTAGGGGACTAGCGGGAGAAGGGGGCCCAAACACAGATACGCAGTATTTT.

V usage is TRBV29-1 and J usage is TRBJ2-1; a weak D match, TRBD2 (6 bases). Trimming removed 3 bases at V and 12 bases at J, with 27 bases between. CDR3 size: 16 residues. Germline CDR1 SQVTM, CDR2 ANQGSEA. The CDR3 sequence is CSVESASSGGGLVQFF. The CDR3 DNA follows: TGCAGCGTTGAGTCAGCTAGTAGCGGCGGAGGATTAGTGCAGTTCTTC.

The chain combines TRBV14 with TRBJ2-7; TRBD1 might be the D (6 bases). Trimming pared 0 bases from V and 2 bases from J, leaving 14 bases between. In germline, CDR1 is SGHDN, CDR2 FVKESK. This CDR3 has 16 amino acids. The CDR3 sequence: CASSQDSGAQTYEQYF. CDR3 coding DNA: TGTGCCAGCAGCCAAGATTCAGGGGCCCAGACCTACGAGCAGTACTTC.

The J gene is TRBJ2-3, the V gene TRBV28; 11 bases are a match to TRBD2. The J segment lost 4 bases and the V segment lost 6 bases, leaving 6 bases of the junction unmatched. CDR3 size: 15 residues. Germline V gene data show CDR1 as MDHEN and CDR2 as SYDVKM. CDR3 DNA: TGTGCCAGCAGCTCTACTAGCGGGAGAGCAGATACGCAGTATTTT. It translates to CASSSTSGRADTQYF.

Here the CDR3 reads CASNDREEETQYF. The DNA for the CDR3 is TGTGCCAGCAACGACAGGGAGGAAGAGACCCAGTACTTC. The chain combines TRBV12-1 with TRBJ2-5; the table gives TRBD1 as D, unverified against the DNA. TRBV12-1 is designated a pseudogene. The CDR3 is 13 amino acids.

The J gene is TRBJ1-3, the V gene TRBV4-1; no firm D call. CDR1 and CDR2 (germline): MGHRA, YSYEKL. Trimming removed 4 bases at V and 0 bases at J, with 19 bases between. This CDR3 has 18 residues. CDR3 residues: CASSRTSGGSHSGNTIYF. Here the CDR3 DNA reads TGCGCCAGCAGCCGTACGTCGGGCGGGTCCCACTCTGGAAACACCATATATTTT.

This chain links TRBV6-1 with TRBJ1-5; no reliable D call. This CDR3 contains 18 residues. V was pared by 1 base and J by 7 bases, with 23 bases between. Germline V CDR1 and CDR2: MNHNS, SASEGT. CDR3 sequence: CASSEELAGLSRRQPQHF. The CDR3 coding sequence is TGTGCCAGCAGTGAAGAACTGGCAGGCCTGTCTCGGAGACAGCCCCAGCATTTT.

The V call is TRBV5-8, the J call TRBJ1-6; 8 bases are a match to TRBD1. The germline gives CDR1 SGHTS, CDR2 YDEGEE. The CDR3 has 15 residues. J lost 5 bases, V lost 4 bases, and 5 bases had no gene match. DNA for the CDR3: TGTGCCAGCAGCAACGGACAGGGAGATAATTCACCCCTCCACTTT. This codes for CASSNGQGDNSPLHF.

This clone occurred once. This chain connects TRBV6-1 to TRBJ1-3, with D perhaps TRBD1 (5 bases). Trimming shortened V by 6 bases and J by 4 bases, and 13 bases separated the two germline ends. This CDR3 has 14 amino acids. Looked up from germline, CDR1 is MNHNS and CDR2 is SASEGT. CDR3 residues: CASSPGGVGNTIYF. The CDR3 DNA reads TGTGCCAGCAGCCCCGGAGGGGTAGGAAACACCATATATTTT.

The count of this clone is one. CDR3 protein: CASSFSLDTQYF. CDR3 sequence (DNA): TGTGCCAGCAGTTTCAGTTTAGATACGCAGTATTTT. J is TRBJ2-3 and V is TRBV28; no clear D. The CDR3 has 12 residues. Looked up from germline, CDR1 is MDHEN and CDR2 is SYDVKM. V lost 3 bases to trimming and J lost 5 bases, with 6 bases between them.

This chain joins TRBV19 and TRBJ2-1, with 7 nucleotides matching TRBD1. Germline V gene lookup returns CDR1 LNHDA and CDR2 SQIVND (reference sequence). The J segment lost 9 bases and the V segment lost 3 bases, leaving 17 bases of the junction unmatched. CDR3 length: 17 amino acids. For the CDR3, the DNA is TGTGCCAGTAGTATCCCGAGCTACAGGGGCGAGGCGGGTGAGCAGTTCTTC. It yields the protein CASSIPSYRGEAGEQFF.

The chain has TRBV2 and TRBJ1-2; the D gene is possibly TRBD1 (6 bases). The V end lost 10 bases, the J end lost 2 bases, and 14 bases lay between the germline ends. Per the germline V gene, CDR1 is SNHLY and CDR2 is FYNNEI. This CDR3 spans 13 amino acids. For the CDR3, the DNA is TGTGCCAAACAGGGCCTGGCCAACTATGGCTACACCTTC. It yields the protein CAKQGLANYGYTF.

The CDR3 region has the DNA TGCGCCAGCAGCTTGGCCAGTGGAGCAGGGAAAGATGAAGCTTTCTTT. This translates into CASSLASGAGKDEAFF. The chain links TRBV5-1 to TRBJ1-1; maybe TRBD1 (5 bases). This CDR3 region has 16 residues. Trimming left V 0 bases short and J 7 bases short, with 19 bases between. Per the germline V gene, CDR1 is SGHRS and CDR2 is YFSETQ.

The CDR3 here is CASSWTSGGGGISGEQFF. For the CDR3, the DNA is TGCGCCAGCAGCTGGACTAGCGGAGGAGGGGGTATAAGTGGTGAGCAGTTCTTC. V gene TRBV5-1 combines with J gene TRBJ2-1; 10 bases agree with TRBD2. The germline V gene has CDR1 SGHRS and CDR2 YFSETQ. J lost 9 bases, V lost 3 bases, and 18 bases had no gene match. The CDR3 runs to 18 residues.

This chain joins TRBV27 and TRBJ2-7, with D tentatively TRBD1 (6 bases). CDR1 and CDR2 (germline): MNHEY, SMNVEV (reference sequence). With 3 bases removed from V and 3 bases from J, the gap between germline ends came to 9 bases. The CDR3 contains 13 residues. CDR3 sequence: CASSFGQYYEQYF. The CDR3 nucleotides read TGTGCCAGCAGTTTCGGACAGTACTACGAGCAGTACTTC.

The sample holds one count of this clone. The chain joins TRBV4-3 to TRBJ2-2; D gene unclear. The CDR3 spans 12 residues. Germline V gene data show CDR1 as LGHNA and CDR2 as YSLEER. The germline V and J ends were trimmed by 3 bases and 6 bases, with 5 bases remaining between them. The CDR3 nucleotides read TGCGCCAGCAGCCATTTGCCCGGGGAGCTGTTTTTT. Translation: CASSHLPGELFF.

The V call is TRBV7-2, the J call TRBJ1-1; no clear D gene. V was cut by 5 bases and J by 5 bases, with 18 bases left in between. Germline values: CDR1 SGHTA, CDR2 FQGNSA. CDR3 size: 15 residues. This CDR3 is CASSDGRALWTEAFF. Written as DNA, the CDR3 is TGTGCCAGCAGCGACGGGAGGGCCCTATGGACTGAAGCTTTCTTT.

The genes are TRBV27 and TRBJ2-3, with 11 bases fitting TRBD2. The CDR3 is made up of 17 amino acids. V lost 3 bases to trimming and J lost 3 bases; unmatched junction nucleotides: 8. Germline CDR1 is MNHEY and CDR2 is SMNVEV (reference sequence). DNA for the CDR3: TGTGCCAGCAGTTTTCTACATATAGCGGGAGGGACAGATACGCAGTATTTT. This translates into CASSFLHIAGGTDTQYF.

The rearrangement links TRBV5-1 to TRBJ2-1; D gene uncertain. V was pared by 4 bases and J by 3 bases, with 8 bases between. The CDR3 extends over 13 amino acids. The V gene's germline CDR1 is SGHRS and CDR2 YFSETQ. The DNA of the CDR3 is TGCGCCAGCAGCCCATCCAGCTACAATGAGCAGTTCTTC. Translation gives CASSPSSYNEQFF.

The chain joins TRBV29-1 to TRBJ2-7, with D possibly being TRBD1 or TRBD2 (5 bases each). This CDR3 has 12 residues. Germline V gene sequence: CDR1 SQVTM, CDR2 ANQGSEA. Trimming shortened V by 5 bases and J by 0 bases, and 8 bases separated the two germline ends. The CDR3 nucleotides are TGCAGCGTTTGGGGGTCCTCCTACGAGCAGTACTTC. This translates into CSVWGSSYEQYF.

This sequence joins TRBV29-1 and TRBJ1-5; D is uncertain. The CDR3 is 12 residues long. Trimming left V 7 bases short and J 5 bases short, with 12 bases between. Germline CDR1 and CDR2: SQVTM and ANQGSEA. CDR3 in amino acids: CSAGGADQPQHF. Here the CDR3 DNA reads TGCAGCGCCGGAGGAGCCGATCAGCCCCAGCATTTT.

The chain is built from TRBV7-7 and TRBJ1-3, with a weak D call TRBD1 (6 bases). V lost 6 bases, J lost 8 bases, and 8 bases lay in between. CDR1 and CDR2 (germline): SSHAT, FNYEAQ (reference sequence). The CDR3 is 11 residues long. Here the CDR3 DNA reads TGTGCCAGCAGTTCAGGGGACACCATATATTTT. Residues: CASSSGDTIYF.

In DNA, the CDR3 is TGTGCCAGTAGTATAGGAACCAGGCGCAGCTCTGGAAACACCATATATTTT. Its protein is CASSIGTRRSSGNTIYF. The V call is TRBV19, the J call TRBJ1-3; D uncertain. The CDR3 runs 17 residues. Germline loops: CDR1 LNHDA, CDR2 SQIVND (reference sequence). V was clipped by 1 base and J by 0 bases, with 13 bases between them.

This chain joins TRBV6-5 and TRBJ1-1; tentatively, D is TRBD1 (6 bases). Germline V gene sequence: CDR1 MNHEY, CDR2 SVGAGI. The germline V and J ends were trimmed by 5 bases and 4 bases, with 11 bases remaining between them. The length of the CDR3 is 13 residues. As DNA, the CDR3 is TGTGCCAGCAGTATCCAGGGGAGCACTGAAGCTTTCTTT. This encodes CASSIQGSTEAFF.

The CDR3 coding sequence is TGTGCCAGCAGAGGGCCCGAGCGTAACTATGGCTACACCTTC. This codes for CASRGPERNYGYTF. The rearrangement joins TRBV7-9 to TRBJ1-2; D call uncertain. V lost 6 bases to trimming and J lost 1 base, with 12 bases between them. Germline-derived CDR1 and CDR2 are SEHNR and FQNEAQ (reference sequence). The CDR3 consists of 14 residues.

This chain links TRBV12-3 or TRBV12-4 with TRBJ1-5; D remains unclear. The ends were cut back, 7 bases at V and 7 bases at J, with 14 bases in the middle. This CDR3 comprises 13 residues. This CDR3 is CASTPRAEQPQHF. In DNA form, the CDR3 reads TGTGCCAGCACCCCTCGGGCAGAACAGCCCCAGCATTTT.

This chain joins TRBV29-1 and TRBJ1-1; unclear D gene. With 7 bases removed from V and 11 bases from J, the gap between germline ends came to 20 bases. The CDR3 covers 12 residues. The V gene's germline CDR1 is SQVTM and CDR2 ANQGSEA. The CDR3 protein is CSALPPVLVAFF. The DNA of the CDR3 is TGCAGCGCACTACCCCCAGTGTTGGTGGCTTTCTTT.